The clone carrying this T cell receptor (beta chain) was counted only a few times. Its specificity is not known. Via MiXCR, TCRdb re-called the 5' RACE reads, giving one row per CDR3 protein. The table includes around 320,000 distinct CDR3 sequences, around 4.5% detected once. The record originates from a study of T cells after yellow fever vaccination. Study overall: Fractions with few cells were prepared using SMART-Seq v4 Ultra Low Input.

Study-level points and caveats: A small share of clonotypes appeared in both CD4 and CD8 compartments.

The CDR3 covers 13 residues. The germline V gene encodes CDR1 SEHNR and CDR2 FQNEAQ (reference sequence). The input for sequencing was PBMCs, taken 15 days after the yellow fever booster vaccination. The rearrangement joins TRBV7-9 to TRBJ1-5; perhaps TRBD1 as D (6 bases). The clonotype originates from a man aged 18 to 30 who received the YFV17D yellow fever vaccine. The CDR3 reads CAWSRGPNQPQHF. CDR3 DNA: TGTGCTTGGAGCCGGGGGCCCAATCAGCCCCAGCATTTT.